Following are 21 T cell receptor beta chains from one sample sequenced in a study of cytomegalovirus exposure and HLA in healthy donors. This PCR relied on a set of 60 Vbeta primers and 13 Jbeta primers. Assay used: immunoSEQ multiplex PCR; TCRdb lists only in-frame clones, some missing. The repertoire holds 100,000 to 140,000 clones, with more than 65% as singletons. Sequenced: PBMCs. The receptors were gathered from a male donor in good health and CMV-seronegative.

The chain joins TRBV7-9 to TRBJ1-1, with TRBD1 as a possible D gene (5 bases). The CDR3 covers 15 residues. In germline, CDR1 is SEHNR, CDR2 FQNEAQ (reference sequence). The V and J ends lost 5 bases and 0 bases respectively, with 13 bases between them. The CDR3 DNA reads as TGTGCCAGCAGCAGGGGCCCATCCATGAACACTGAAGCTTTCTTT. This codes for CASSRGPSMNTEAFF.

V gene TRBV15 combines with J gene TRBJ2-2; D is perhaps TRBD2 (5 bases). Germline lookup yields CDR1 LNHNV and CDR2 YYDKDF (reference sequence). CDR3 length: 15 amino acids. The ends were cut back, 3 bases at V and 2 bases at J, with 10 bases in the middle. The CDR3 sequence: CATSRRGPNTGELFF. CDR3 bases: TGTGCCACCAGCAGGAGAGGGCCTAACACCGGGGAGCTGTTTTTT.

This chain uses TRBV10-2 with TRBJ2-2; D perhaps matches TRBD2 (6 bases). V was pared by 2 bases and J by 7 bases, with 14 bases between. Per the germline V gene, CDR1 is WSHSY and CDR2 is SAAADI. This CDR3 has 15 amino acids. DNA of the CDR3: TGCGCCAGCAGTGAGACTAGCAGGGTTGGCGGGGAGCTGTTTTTT. Amino acids: CASSETSRVGGELFF.

The genes are TRBV19 and TRBJ2-5; 10 bases are a match to TRBD1. Germline V CDR1 and CDR2: LNHDA, SQIVND (reference sequence). The CDR3 spans 15 residues. Trimming removed 7 bases from V and 5 bases from J; junction bases left unmatched: 10. The DNA for the CDR3 is TGTGCCAGTAATACTGGACAGGGGGTAGGGGAGACCCAGTACTTC. Translating it yields CASNTGQGVGETQYF.

The CDR3 sequence is CASRWAGQGSYEQYF. The CDR3 bases are TGTGCCAGCAGATGGGCGGGACAGGGCTCCTACGAGCAGTACTTC. V and J are TRBV6-5 and TRBJ2-5; 9 nucleotides agree with TRBD1. The J call may be faulty, since TRBJ2-7 better matches the DNA end. CDR3 length equals 15 residues. Germline values: CDR1 MNHEY, CDR2 SVGAGI.

This clone was counted once. The chain is built from TRBV4-1 and TRBJ2-5; the match to TRBD2 covers 16 bases. V dropped 3 bases and J dropped 9; count of bases not matched to a gene: 4. The CDR3 has 15 amino acids. Germline V CDR1 and CDR2: MGHRA, YSYEKL. The CDR3 loop reads CASSQGLAGGGSQYF. In nucleotides, the CDR3 is TGCGCCAGCAGCCAGGGACTAGCGGGAGGGGGGTCCCAGTACTTC.

This clone was seen a single time. This chain uses TRBV25-1 with TRBJ2-7, with 7 positions matching TRBD2. The CDR3 runs 15 residues. The V segment lost 1 base and the J segment 6 bases; nucleotides outside the gene matches: 9. From germline, CDR1 is MGHDK and CDR2 SYGVNS. The CDR3 protein is CASSEWGREGSEQYF. In DNA form, the CDR3 reads TGTGCCAGCAGTGAATGGGGCAGGGAGGGGAGCGAGCAGTACTTC.

This rearrangement joins TRBV4-1 to TRBJ2-5, with 7 bases matching TRBD1. The DNA end lines up better with TRBJ2-7; the J call may be wrong. Germline assignment: CDR1 MGHRA and CDR2 YSYEKL. The CDR3 is made up of 13 amino acids. CDR3 nucleotides: TGCGCCAGCAGCCAAGTGCAGGGGGACGAGCAGTACTTC. It codes for CASSQVQGDEQYF.

In this sample, this clone turned up a few times. This chain connects TRBV4-1 to TRBJ2-2; TRBD1 is a possible D gene (5 bases). Germline-derived CDR1 and CDR2 are MGHRA and YSYEKL. Trimming took off 8 bases at V and 5 bases at J, with 6 bases between the two ends. The CDR3 length is 11 residues. CDR3 bases: TGCGCCAGCGCAGGGACCGGGGAGCTGTTTTTT. Its protein product is CASAGTGELFF.

V and J are TRBV4-1 and TRBJ2-1; D ambiguous. CDR3 length: 17 amino acids. Germline V gene lookup returns CDR1 MGHRA and CDR2 YSYEKL. Between the trimmed V and J ends, which lost 1 base and 0 bases, there was a span of 13 bases. The CDR3 is CASSQGDISSSYNEQFF. The CDR3 DNA follows: TGCGCCAGCAGCCAAGGAGACATTTCAAGCTCCTACAATGAGCAGTTCTTC.

About this clone: Other nucleotide sequences in the sample specify the same CDR3. The chain joins TRBV5-4 to TRBJ2-5, with 11 bases lining up with TRBD2. This CDR3 has 15 residues. In germline, CDR1 is SGHNT, CDR2 YYREEE (reference sequence). Trimming took 3 bases from V and 5 from J; bases not matched to a gene: 6. This chain's CDR3 is CASSSGLAGGETQYF. CDR3 in DNA: TGTGCCAGCAGCTCAGGACTAGCGGGCGGGGAGACCCAGTACTTC.

The rearrangement joins TRBV11-3 to TRBJ2-1; D is undetermined. V dropped 6 bases and J dropped 0 bases, with 15 bases sitting between them. The CDR3 consists of 16 residues. CDR1 and CDR2 (germline): SGHNT, YENEEA. The CDR3 nucleotides read TGTGCCAGCAGGGGTAGGCGGCGACGCTCCTACAATGAGCAGTTCTTC. Protein sequence: CASRGRRRRSYNEQFF.

The V gene is TRBV10-3, the J gene TRBJ2-6; TRBD1 aligns across 7 bases. The germline V gene has CDR1 ENHRY and CDR2 SYGVKD. The CDR3 sequence is 18 residues long. V lost 11 bases and J lost 0; bases outside the gene matches: 16. This chain's CDR3 is CAVGQAQIGVSGANVLTF. CDR3 DNA sequence: TGTGCCGTCGGACAGGCACAAATTGGGGTCTCTGGGGCCAACGTCCTGACTTTC.

This sequence joins TRBV7-8 and TRBJ2-7; tentatively, D is TRBD2 (6 bases). CDR3 length: 18 residues. Germline V gene lookup returns CDR1 SGHVS and CDR2 FQNEAQ. V lost 1 base to trimming and J lost 4 bases, with 23 bases between them. DNA of the CDR3: TGTGCCAGCAGCTTAGAGGTGACTGCGGGGCTCGGCATATACGAGCAGTACTTC. It yields the protein CASSLEVTAGLGIYEQYF.

The chain has TRBV6-1 and TRBJ2-1; D remains unclear. The germline CDR1 and CDR2 sequences are MNHNS and SASEGT. V gave up 4 bases and J gave up 4 bases, with 11 bases separating them. This CDR3 region has 14 residues. The CDR3 coding sequence is TGTGCCAGCAGTGGCGCTTGGTCGTACAATGAGCAGTTCTTC. Residues: CASSGAWSYNEQFF.

V and J are TRBV28 and TRBJ1-5; D is undetermined. The V end was cut by 3 bases, the J end by 4 bases, with 10 bases between. This CDR3 comprises 14 residues. Looked up from germline, CDR1 is MDHEN and CDR2 is SYDVKM. This chain's CDR3 is CASSLSGGNQPQHF. The CDR3 DNA is TGTGCCAGCAGTTTGTCGGGTGGGAATCAGCCCCAGCATTTT.

J is TRBJ1-5 and V is TRBV10-3; 7 bases match TRBD1. Germline CDR1 and CDR2: ENHRY and SYGVKD. The CDR3 contains 14 residues. Trimming removed 6 bases from V and 0 bases from J; junction bases left unmatched: 2. CDR3 bases: TGTGCCATCAGCCGGGACAGTAGCAATCAGCCCCAGCATTTT. As protein: CAISRDSSNQPQHF.

A single count supports this clone. The chain uses TRBV5-4 and TRBJ2-5; 8 positions match TRBD1. The length of the CDR3 is 15 residues. CDR1 SGHNT and CDR2 YYREEE come from the germline V gene (reference sequence). Losses at the gene ends were 6 bases for V and 2 bases for J; bases not matched to a gene: 9. The CDR3 DNA is TGTGCCAGCACCCAAGACAGGGGTTTTCAAGAGACCCAGTACTTC. Translated, it gives CASTQDRGFQETQYF. The variable domain in full, completed from reference TRBV5-4 and TRBJ2-5, reads ETGVTQSPTHLIKTRGQQVTLRCSSQSGHNTVSWYQQALGQGPQFIFQYYREEENGRGNFPPRFSGLQFPNYSSELNVNALELDDSALYLCASTQDRGFQETQYFGPGTRLLVL.

The CDR3 protein is CASSPGGYTDTQYF. In DNA, the CDR3 is TGCGCCAGCAGCCCCGGGGGGTACACAGATACGCAGTATTTT. The chain has TRBV5-1 and TRBJ2-3; TRBD2 matches at 7 bases. Trimming at V came to 4 bases and at J to 2 bases, leaving 4 bases not matched to a gene. The CDR3 consists of 14 residues. Germline CDR1 and CDR2: SGHRS and YFSETQ.

This chain joins TRBV5-1 and TRBJ2-7, with unresolved D. The length of the CDR3 is 11 residues. Trimming took 4 bases from V and 3 from J, leaving 5 bases between them. The germline V gene encodes CDR1 SGHRS and CDR2 YFSETQ. The DNA for the CDR3 is TGCGCCAGCAGCACTTACTACGAGCAGTACTTC. Protein product: CASSTYYEQYF. Variable domain in full (rest from reference TRBV5-1 and TRBJ2-7): KAGVTQTPRYLIKTRGQQVTLSCSPISGHRSVSWYQQTPGQGLQFLFEYFSETQRNKGNFPGRFSGRQFSNSRSEMNVSTLELGDSALYLCASSTYYEQYFGPGTRLTVT.

This chain uses TRBV7-2 with TRBJ2-1, with D perhaps matching TRBD2 (5 bases). This CDR3 spans 15 amino acids. Germline CDR1 SGHTA, CDR2 FQGNSA. V was shortened by 2 bases and J by 9 bases, with 17 bases between the two germline ends. In DNA form, the CDR3 reads TGTGCCAGCAGCTTAAGAAGCGGCTCGGGCGTTGAGCAGTTCTTC. Amino acid sequence: CASSLRSGSGVEQFF.